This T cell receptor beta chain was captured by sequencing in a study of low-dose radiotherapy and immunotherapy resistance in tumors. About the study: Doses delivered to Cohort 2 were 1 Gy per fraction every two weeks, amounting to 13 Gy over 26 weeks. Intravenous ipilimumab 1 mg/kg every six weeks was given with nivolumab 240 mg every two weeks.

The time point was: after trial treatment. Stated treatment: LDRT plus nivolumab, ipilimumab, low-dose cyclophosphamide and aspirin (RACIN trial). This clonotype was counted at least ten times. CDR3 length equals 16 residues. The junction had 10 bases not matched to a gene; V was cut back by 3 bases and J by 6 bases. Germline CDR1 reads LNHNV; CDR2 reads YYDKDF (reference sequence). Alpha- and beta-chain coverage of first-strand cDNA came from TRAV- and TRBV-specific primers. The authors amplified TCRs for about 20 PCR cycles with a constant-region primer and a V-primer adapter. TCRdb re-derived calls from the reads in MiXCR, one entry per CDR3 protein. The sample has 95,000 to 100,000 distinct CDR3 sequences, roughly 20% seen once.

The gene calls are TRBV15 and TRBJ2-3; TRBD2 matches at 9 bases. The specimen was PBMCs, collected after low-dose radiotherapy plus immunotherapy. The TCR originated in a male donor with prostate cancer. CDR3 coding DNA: TGTGCCACCAGCAGTGATTCGCGGGGGGGTTCTGATACGCAGTATTTT. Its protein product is CATSSDSRGGSDTQYF. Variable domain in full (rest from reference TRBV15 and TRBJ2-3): DAMVIQNPRYQVTQFGKPVTLSCSQTLNHNVMYWYQQKSSQAPKLLFHYYDKDFNNEADTPDNFQSRRPNTSFCFLDIRSPGLGDTAMYLCATSSDSRGGSDTQYFGPGTRLTVL.